Sequencing of this TCR beta chain was carried out in a study of a mutant IDH1 vaccine in newly diagnosed glioma. At the level of the study: Of the patients given treatment, around 62% were male and about 38% were female, and a mean age of about 40 years was recorded. Previous care, which was radiotherapy, temozolomide, or both, most often involved both.

General study findings and limits: A vaccine-induced immune response developed in about 93% of the patients.

The time point here: week 47, end of study. The content of each vaccine dose was 300 ug of mutant IDH1 20-mer peptide, and topical imiquimod accompanied it. All eight of the vaccinations patients received fell in weeks 1, 3, 5, 7, 11, 15, 19 and 23. Assay: immunoSEQ multiplex PCR; the TCRdb copy retains only in-frame clones and omits some. The sample lists about 94,000 clones, roughly 89% occurring once. Of note for this clone: No antigen is known for it.

Sequencing used PBMCs, obtained from a glioma patient whose treatment included an IDH1 peptide vaccine. The clonotype comes from a woman aged 45 to 65 with glioma.

The CDR3 sequence: CASSESVRGSATNEKLFF. The CDR3, as DNA: TGTGCCAGCAGTGAATCGGTGCGGGGCTCCGCAACTAATGAAAAACTGTTTTTT. This rearrangement joins TRBV6-1 to TRBJ1-4, with D possibly TRBD1 on 5 matching bases. Per germline, CDR1 MNHNS and CDR2 SASEGT. V lost 2 bases and J 0 bases, leaving 16 bases between the germline ends. This CDR3 contains 18 residues.